The 8 T cell receptor beta chains listed next were all sequenced from one sample in a study of early T cells in non-severe SARS-CoV-2 infection (dated by TCRdb to the early 2020s). The library was made by 5' RACE. Sequencing used a NextSeq 500. TCRdb reanalyzed the raw reads on its own, using fastp at Q25 for trimming and MiXCR for clone calling, and kept in-frame beta chains. Merged by CDR3 protein, the rows form single entries marked with the most common genes and DNA. This sample is represented by tens of thousands of distinct CDR3 sequences; 8% to 13% of them were singletons. About 5% of the sample belongs to the ten largest clones. Sequenced material: whole blood. These receptors all come from an adult who was a healthcare worker with PCR-confirmed SARS-CoV-2 infection or an uninfected control (not recorded which).

This clonotype has more than one count but fewer than ten. This rearrangement joins TRBV14 to TRBJ1-2, with unresolved D. Germline CDR1 and CDR2: SGHDN and FVKESK. V was cut by 2 bases and J by 8 bases, with 12 bases left in between. The CDR3 loop spans 13 amino acids. The chain's CDR3 is CASSQTDGRGYTF. The CDR3 coding sequence is TGTGCCAGCAGCCAAACGGACGGCCGGGGCTACACCTTC.

This clonotype was recorded a few times. The chain is built from TRBV6-6 and TRBJ2-1; D might be TRBD1 (8 bases). The germline gives CDR1 MNHNY, CDR2 SVGAGI (reference sequence). This CDR3 is built from 17 residues. V was trimmed by 6 bases and J by 0 bases, leaving 18 bases between them. CDR3 sequence: CASRGGGDRFSYNEQFF. The CDR3 nucleotides are TGTGCCAGCAGAGGAGGGGGGGACAGGTTCTCCTACAATGAGCAGTTCTTC.

This clonotype was counted at least ten times. J is TRBJ2-5 and V is TRBV2, with D possibly being TRBD1 or TRBD2 (5 bases each). Trimming cost V 8 bases and J 7 bases, with 17 bases left between them. CDR3 length equals 13 residues. The germline CDR1 and CDR2 sequences are SNHLY and FYNNEI. The DNA for the CDR3 is TGTGCCAGCTTCTTCCGGGGCTATCGGACCCAGTACTTC. Translating it yields CASFFRGYRTQYF.

This clonotype was seen at least ten times. The chain recombines TRBV7-2 with TRBJ2-7; D is perhaps TRBD2 (6 bases). Trimming pared 2 bases from V and 0 bases from J, leaving 11 bases between. The CDR3 is made up of 15 amino acids. The germline gives CDR1 SGHTA, CDR2 FQGNSA. DNA for the CDR3: TGTGCCAGCAGCTTACTACCGGGACTCTCCTACGAGCAGTACTTC. As protein: CASSLLPGLSYEQYF.

This clonotype was recorded many times. V gene TRBV20-1 combines with J gene TRBJ2-7, with a weak D call TRBD1 (7 bases). From germline, CDR1 is DFQATT and CDR2 SNEGSKA (reference sequence). The ends were cut back, 2 bases at V and 3 bases at J, with 17 bases in the middle. The CDR3 covers 15 residues. CDR3 sequence (DNA): TGCAGTGCTAGAAGTACCTCAGGGGGAGGCTACGAGCAGTACTTC. Translated, it gives CSARSTSGGGYEQYF.

This clonotype was seen many times. The gene calls are TRBV29-1 and TRBJ2-1; perhaps TRBD1 as D (6 bases). V gave up 4 bases and J gave up 5 bases, with 9 bases separating them. Germline V gives CDR1 SQVTM, CDR2 ANQGSEA. The CDR3 has 12 residues. CDR3 residues: CSVVKGDNEQFF. Written as DNA, the CDR3 is TGCAGCGTTGTCAAGGGGGACAATGAGCAGTTCTTC.

This clonotype was recorded a few times. V usage is TRBV7-9 and J usage is TRBJ1-1, with 9 bases aligning to TRBD1. After removal of 2 bases from V and 4 bases from J, the junction contained 2 bases not matched to a gene. The CDR3 contains 14 residues. The germline V gene has CDR1 SEHNR and CDR2 FQNEAQ (reference sequence). The CDR3 sequence is CASSLRTGVTEAFF. The CDR3 DNA reads TGTGCCAGCAGCTTAAGGACAGGGGTCACTGAAGCTTTCTTT.

This clonotype was picked up many times. V gene TRBV6-5 combines with J gene TRBJ2-2, with D hard to call. The CDR3 runs 14 residues. V was clipped by 8 bases and J by 4 bases, with 14 bases between them. Looked up from germline, CDR1 is MNHEY and CDR2 is SVGAGI. The CDR3 DNA is TGTGCCAGCCGTCAAGAATTAATCACCGGGGAGCTGTTTTTT. The encoded protein is CASRQELITGELFF.